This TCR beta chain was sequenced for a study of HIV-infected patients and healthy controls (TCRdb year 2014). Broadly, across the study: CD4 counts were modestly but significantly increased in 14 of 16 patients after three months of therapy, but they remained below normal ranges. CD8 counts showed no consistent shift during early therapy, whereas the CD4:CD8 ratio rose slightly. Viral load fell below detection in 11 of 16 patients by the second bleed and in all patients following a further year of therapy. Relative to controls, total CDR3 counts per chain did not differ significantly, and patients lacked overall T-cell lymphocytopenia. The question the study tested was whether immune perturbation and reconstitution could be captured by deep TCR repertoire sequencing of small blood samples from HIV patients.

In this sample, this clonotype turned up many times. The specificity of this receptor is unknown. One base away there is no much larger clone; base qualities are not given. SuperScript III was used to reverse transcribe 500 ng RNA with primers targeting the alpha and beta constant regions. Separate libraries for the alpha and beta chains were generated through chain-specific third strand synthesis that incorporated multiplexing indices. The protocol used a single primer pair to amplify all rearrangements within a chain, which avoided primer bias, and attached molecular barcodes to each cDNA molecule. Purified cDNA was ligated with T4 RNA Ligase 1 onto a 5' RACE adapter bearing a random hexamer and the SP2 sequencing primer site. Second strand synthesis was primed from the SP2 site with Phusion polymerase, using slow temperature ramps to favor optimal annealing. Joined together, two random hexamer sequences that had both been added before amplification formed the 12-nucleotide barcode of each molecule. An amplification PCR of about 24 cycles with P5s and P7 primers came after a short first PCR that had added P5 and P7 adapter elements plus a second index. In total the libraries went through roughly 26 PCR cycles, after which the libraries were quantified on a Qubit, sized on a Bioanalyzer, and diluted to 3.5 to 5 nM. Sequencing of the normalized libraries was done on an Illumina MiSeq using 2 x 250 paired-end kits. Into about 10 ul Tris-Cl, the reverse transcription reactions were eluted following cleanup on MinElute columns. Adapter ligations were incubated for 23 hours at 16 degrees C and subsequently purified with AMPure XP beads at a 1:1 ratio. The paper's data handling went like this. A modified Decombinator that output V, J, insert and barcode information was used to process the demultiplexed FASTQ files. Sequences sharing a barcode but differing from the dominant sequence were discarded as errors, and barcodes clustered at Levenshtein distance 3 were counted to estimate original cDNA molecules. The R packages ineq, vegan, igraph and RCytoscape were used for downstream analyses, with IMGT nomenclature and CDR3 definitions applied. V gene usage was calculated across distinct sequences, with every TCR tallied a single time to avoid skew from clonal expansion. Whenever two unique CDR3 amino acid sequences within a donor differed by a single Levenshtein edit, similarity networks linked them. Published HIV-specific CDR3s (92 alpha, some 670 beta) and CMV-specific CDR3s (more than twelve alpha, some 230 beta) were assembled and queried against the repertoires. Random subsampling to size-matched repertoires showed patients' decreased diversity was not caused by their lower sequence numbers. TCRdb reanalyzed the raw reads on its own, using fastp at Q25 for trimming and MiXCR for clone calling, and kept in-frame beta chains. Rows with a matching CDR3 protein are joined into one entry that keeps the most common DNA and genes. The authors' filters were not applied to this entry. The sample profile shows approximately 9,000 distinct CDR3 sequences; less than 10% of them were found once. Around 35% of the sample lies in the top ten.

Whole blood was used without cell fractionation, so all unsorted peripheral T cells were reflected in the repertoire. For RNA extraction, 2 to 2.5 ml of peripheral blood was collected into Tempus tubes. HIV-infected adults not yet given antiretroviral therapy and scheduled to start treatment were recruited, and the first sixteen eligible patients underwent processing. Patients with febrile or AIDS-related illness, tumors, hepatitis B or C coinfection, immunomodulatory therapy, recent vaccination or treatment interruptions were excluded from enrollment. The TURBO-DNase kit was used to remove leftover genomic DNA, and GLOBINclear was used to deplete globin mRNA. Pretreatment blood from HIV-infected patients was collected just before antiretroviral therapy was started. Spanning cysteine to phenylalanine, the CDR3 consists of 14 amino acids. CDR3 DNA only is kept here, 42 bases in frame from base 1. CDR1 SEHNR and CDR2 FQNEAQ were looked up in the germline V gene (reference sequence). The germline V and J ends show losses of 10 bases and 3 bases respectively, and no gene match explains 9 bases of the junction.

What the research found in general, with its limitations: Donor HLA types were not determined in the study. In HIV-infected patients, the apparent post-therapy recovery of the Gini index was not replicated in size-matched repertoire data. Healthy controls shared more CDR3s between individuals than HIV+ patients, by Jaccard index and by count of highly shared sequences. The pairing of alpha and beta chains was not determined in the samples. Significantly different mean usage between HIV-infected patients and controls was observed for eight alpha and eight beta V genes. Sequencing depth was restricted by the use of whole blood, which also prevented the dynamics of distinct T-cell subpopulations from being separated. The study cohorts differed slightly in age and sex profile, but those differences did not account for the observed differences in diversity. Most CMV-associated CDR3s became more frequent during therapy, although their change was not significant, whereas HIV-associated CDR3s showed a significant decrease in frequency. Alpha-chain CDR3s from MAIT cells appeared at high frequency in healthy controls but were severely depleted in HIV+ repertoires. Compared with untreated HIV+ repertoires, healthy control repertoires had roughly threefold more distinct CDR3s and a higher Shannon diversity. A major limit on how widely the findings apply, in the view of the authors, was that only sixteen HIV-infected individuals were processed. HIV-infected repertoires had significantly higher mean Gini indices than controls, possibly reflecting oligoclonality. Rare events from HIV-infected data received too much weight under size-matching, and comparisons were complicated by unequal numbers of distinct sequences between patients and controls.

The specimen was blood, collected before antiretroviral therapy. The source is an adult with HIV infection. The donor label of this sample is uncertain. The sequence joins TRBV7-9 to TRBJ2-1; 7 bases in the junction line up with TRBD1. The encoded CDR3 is CATKPGQNYNEQFF. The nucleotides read TGTGCCACTAAGCCGGGACAGAACTACAATGAGCAGTTCTTC.